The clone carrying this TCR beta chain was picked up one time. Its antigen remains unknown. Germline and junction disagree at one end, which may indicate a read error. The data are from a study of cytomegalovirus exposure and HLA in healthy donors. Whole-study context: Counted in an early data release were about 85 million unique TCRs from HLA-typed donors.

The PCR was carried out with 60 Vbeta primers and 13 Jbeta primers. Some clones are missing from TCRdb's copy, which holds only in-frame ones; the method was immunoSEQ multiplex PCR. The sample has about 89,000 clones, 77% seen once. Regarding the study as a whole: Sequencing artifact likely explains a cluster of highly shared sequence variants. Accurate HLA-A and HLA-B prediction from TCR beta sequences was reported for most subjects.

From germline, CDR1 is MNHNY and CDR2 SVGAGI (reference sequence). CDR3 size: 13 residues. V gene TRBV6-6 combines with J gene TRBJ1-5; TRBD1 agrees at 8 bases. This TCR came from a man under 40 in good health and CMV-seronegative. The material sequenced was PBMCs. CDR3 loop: CASSAHPGQASYF. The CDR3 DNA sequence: TGTGCCAGCAGTGCCCACCCGGGACAGGCCTCGTATTTT.